One sample yielded the 15 T cell receptor beta chains listed below, sequenced in a study of patients and donors after allogeneic stem cell transplantation. From the RT-PCR reads, TCRdb called clonotypes with MiXCR, one entry per CDR3 protein. The table lists 190,000 or so distinct CDR3 sequences, 41% of them singletons. Sequencing input: blood, either unsorted or a sorted T cell fraction (not recorded which). These receptors were obtained from a human donor who was either an allogeneic HSCT recipient or a stem cell or donor lymphocyte infusion donor (not recorded which). It is not recorded whose cells these are; they may come from a transplant donor.

This chain joins TRBV29-1 and TRBJ2-2; D gene ambiguous. The CDR3 covers 14 residues. V lost 4 bases, J lost 2 bases, and 11 bases lay in between. From germline, CDR1 is SQVTM and CDR2 ANQGSEA. In nucleotides, the CDR3 is TGCAGCGTTGTGGTAGGGCCTAACACCGGGGAGCTGTTTTTT. Its translation is CSVVVGPNTGELFF.

This chain links TRBV4-3 with TRBJ2-1; D possibly uses TRBD1 or TRBD2 (5 bases each). Germline CDR1 reads LGHNA; CDR2 reads YSLEER. This CDR3 has 15 residues. V gave up 8 bases and J gave up 1 base, with 15 bases separating them. CDR3 DNA sequence: TGCGCCAGCGCCGAGGGGCCCAATTCCTACAATGAGCAGTTCTTC. Translating gives CASAEGPNSYNEQFF.

Regarding this clonotype: This may arise from a read error, as a much more abundant clone is one base away. The chain links TRBV5-1 to TRBJ2-1; 7 bases align to TRBD2. The CDR3 is 16 amino acids. Looked up from germline, CDR1 is SGHRS and CDR2 is YFSETQ. The CDR3 sequence is CASTLGPAGFSNEQFF. Written as DNA, the CDR3 is TGCGCCAGCACCTTGGGACCAGCGGGGTTTTCCAATGAGCAGTTCTTC.

The V call is TRBV7-9, the J call TRBJ2-7; 8 nucleotides line up with TRBD1. From germline, CDR1 is SEHNR and CDR2 FQNEAQ (reference sequence). The CDR3 length is 13 residues. The J segment lost 6 bases and the V segment lost 4 bases, leaving 5 bases of the junction unmatched. CDR3 residues: CASSSQDRAEQYF. CDR3 nucleotide sequence: TGTGCCAGCAGCTCGCAGGACAGGGCCGAGCAGTACTTC.

V is TRBV27 and J is TRBJ2-7; tentatively, D is TRBD1 (5 bases). The CDR3 length is 14 residues. V was pared by 6 bases and J by 1 base, with 13 bases between. Germline V gene sequence: CDR1 MNHEY, CDR2 SMNVEV (reference sequence). The CDR3 region has the DNA TGTGCCAGCAGCACTAACCCAGGGTCCTACGAGCAGTACTTC. Its protein is CASSTNPGSYEQYF.

The genes are TRBV3-1 and TRBJ2-3; 10 bases match TRBD2. The CDR3 consists of 18 residues. V lost 0 bases and J lost 3; bases outside the gene matches: 9. Per the germline V gene, CDR1 is LGHDT and CDR2 is YNNKEL (reference sequence). The CDR3 DNA reads TGTGCCAGCAGCCAAGATGCGTCCTTAGCGGGAGGAACAGATACGCAGTATTTT. Encoded protein: CASSQDASLAGGTDTQYF.

The chain couples TRBV5-1 to TRBJ2-1; TRBD1 might be the D (6 bases). The CDR3 sequence is 16 residues long. Germline values: CDR1 SGHRS, CDR2 YFSETQ. V lost 2 bases to trimming and J lost 5 bases, with 17 bases between them. CDR3 bases: TGCGCCAGCAGCTTCCAGGACAGCACCCGAGACAATGAGCAGTTCTTC. Translated: CASSFQDSTRDNEQFF. The variable domain in full, completed from reference TRBV5-1 and TRBJ2-1, reads KAGVTQTPRYLIKTRGQQVTLSCSPISGHRSVSWYQQTPGQGLQFLFEYFSETQRNKGNFPGRFSGRQFSNSRSEMNVSTLELGDSALYLCASSFQDSTRDNEQFFGPGTRLTVL.

This clonotype was found a few times. V is TRBV28 and J is TRBJ2-7; 7 bases fit TRBD1. The CDR3 totals 14 residues. Germline V gene data show CDR1 as MDHEN and CDR2 as SYDVKM. J gave up 0 bases and V 5 bases, and 4 bases lay outside the gene matches. In nucleotides, the CDR3 is TGTGCCAGCAGTAGACAGGGATACTCCTACGAGCAGTACTTC. It is translated as CASSRQGYSYEQYF.

This clonotype has a handful of counts. The V gene is TRBV12-3 or TRBV12-4, the J gene TRBJ1-1; a possible D gene is TRBD1 (5 bases). This CDR3 is built from 14 residues. Trimming removed 6 bases at V and 4 bases at J, with 15 bases between. Written as DNA, the CDR3 is TGTGCCAGCAGCCCAGGGATTCGTGCCACTGAAGCTTTCTTT. This encodes CASSPGIRATEAFF.

This clonotype appeared a few times. The gene calls are TRBV5-1 and TRBJ2-1; 13 bases fit TRBD2. The CDR3 spans 16 residues. Trimming at V came to 0 bases and at J to 8 bases, leaving 5 bases not matched to a gene. Germline-derived CDR1 and CDR2 are SGHRS and YFSETQ. The CDR3, as DNA: TGCGCCAGCAGCTTGGGACTAGCGGGAGGATGGTATGAGCAGTTCTTC. Its translation is CASSLGLAGGWYEQFF.

The chain joins TRBV10-3 to TRBJ2-7, with D maybe TRBD1 (6 bases). Trimming shortened V by 2 bases and J by 0 bases, and 8 bases separated the two germline ends. Germline CDR1 and CDR2: ENHRY and SYGVKD. The CDR3 is 14 residues long. CDR3 sequence reads: CAISENRVSYEQYF. In DNA, the CDR3 is TGTGCCATCAGTGAGAACAGGGTCTCCTACGAGCAGTACTTC.

The count of this clonotype is one. The CDR3, as DNA: TGTGCCAGCAGTTCCGCTAGGGGACAGGGGATCAGGACGCAGTATTTT. It specifies CASSSARGQGIRTQYF. The rearrangement links TRBV6-8 to TRBJ2-3, with 10 bases matching TRBD1. This CDR3 is 16 amino acids long. Germline values: CDR1 MNHGY, CDR2 SAAAGT. V shed 4 bases, J shed 9 bases, and the junction held 13 bases outside the gene matches.

The DNA for the CDR3 is TGTGCCACCTGTCCCGGGGGGCGGGTGACTGAAGCTTTCTTT. Encoded protein: CATCPGGRVTEAFF. The genes are TRBV12-3 or TRBV12-4 and TRBJ1-1, with a tentative D call TRBD1 (6 bases). V was trimmed by 10 bases and J by 5 bases, leaving 20 bases between them. CDR3 length: 14 residues.

This clonotype was seen many times. V is TRBV7-2 and J is TRBJ2-3, with 9 bases matching TRBD2. The CDR3 is made up of 16 amino acids. Germline CDR1 reads SGHTA; CDR2 reads FQGNSA. V lost 1 base and J lost 3; bases outside the gene matches: 5. The CDR3 here is CASSLDSGSETDTQYF. The DNA for the CDR3 is TGTGCCAGCAGCTTAGATAGCGGGAGTGAGACAGATACGCAGTATTTT.

The rearrangement links TRBV9 to TRBJ2-5, with D tentatively TRBD1 (6 bases). The CDR3 spans 12 residues. The V and J ends lost 5 bases and 5 bases respectively, with 10 bases between them. Germline-derived CDR1 and CDR2 are SGDLS and YYNGEE. For the CDR3, the DNA is TGTGCCAGCAGTACCCAGGGGGAGACCCAGTACTTC. Amino acids: CASSTQGETQYF.